The source of this T cell receptor (beta chain) is a study of OX40 agonist ivuxolimab in advanced cancers. As for the study in general: Participants could have had prior anti-PD-1, anti-PD-L1 or anti-CTLA-4 therapy, and more than 35% had some. Study-level results: CD4+ and CD8+ blood T cells expanded clonally by week 6 at 0.1 to 3.0 mg/kg. On average, CD8+ T cells had more expanded clones than CD4+.

CDR3 length: 11 amino acids. V was shortened by 5 bases and J by 7 bases, with 8 bases between the two germline ends. Germline V gene lookup returns CDR1 GTSNPN and CDR2 SVGIG (reference sequence). The protocol was immunoSEQ multiplex PCR, while the TCRdb copy is restricted to in-frame clones and leaves out a portion. The profile covers tens of thousands of clones, with 80% appearing a single time and over 8.5% taken by the ten largest. Details on this clone: Its target is unknown.

This TCR derives from an adult with an advanced solid tumor such as melanoma, head and neck, liver or kidney cancer. Source: CD4+ or CD8+ T cells sorted from blood, taken in a trial of the OX40 agonist ivuxolimab. The V and J genes are TRBV30 and TRBJ2-2; a weak D match, TRBD1 (5 bases). CDR3 sequence (DNA): TGTGCCTGGCAGGGTGTCGGGGAGCTGTTTTTT. Amino acids: CAWQGVGELFF.